This T cell receptor beta chain comes out of a study of blood T cell repertoires in COVID-19. Looking at the study overall: COVID-19 samples from acute and convalescent phases originated in the United States, Italy and Spain. PBMCs, B-cell-depleted T cells, or T cells were the source of the cDNA or gDNA that made up the material.

Per the original methods: Reference gene primer amplification yielded estimated nucleated cell counts. The data were produced by immunoSEQ multiplex PCR, yet TCRdb's version contains in-frame clones alone and is incomplete. V and J calls and clone size follow that table, whereas D and trimming were derived from the DNA. Among tens of thousands of clones listed, about 86% were seen once. This clone came up a few times. Sequences were obtained from peripheral blood. This sequence was found in a woman at least 80 years old in a cohort sampled during active or convalescent COVID-19.

CDR3 in amino acids: CASSPGTVGAGGYTF. The DNA for the CDR3 is TGTGCCAGCAGCCCAGGGACAGTGGGGGCCGGAGGCTACACCTTC. The J gene is TRBJ1-2, the V gene TRBV3-1 (or the pseudogene TRBV3-2), with 7 bases matching TRBD1. The CDR3 has 15 residues. CDR1 and CDR2 from the germline V gene are LGHDT and YNNKEL (reference sequence). After removal of 4 bases from V and 8 bases from J, the junction contained 13 bases not matched to a gene.